The T cell receptor beta chain under discussion was sequenced for a study of blood T cells in healthy people across ages. A second PCR of roughly 7 to 11 cycles used a sample-barcoded 5' primer and a J-beta primer mix. Each CDR3 protein gets one entry after TCRdb re-called the 5' RACE reads with MiXCR. The data hold hundreds of thousands of distinct CDR3 sequences, with about 53% observed a single time. This CDR3 region has 14 residues. Germline CDR1 is DFQATT and CDR2 is SNEGSKA (reference sequence). The J segment lost 4 bases and the V segment lost 4 bases, leaving 4 bases of the junction unmatched.

The sequenced sample was blood. The TCR sequence derives from a man in his sixties in good health. The gene calls are TRBV20-1 and TRBJ2-1, with TRBD2 identical over 10 bases. The CDR3 is CSAIFSGGYNEQFF. CDR3 nucleotide sequence: TGCAGTGCTATCTTTAGCGGGGGGTACAATGAGCAGTTCTTC.